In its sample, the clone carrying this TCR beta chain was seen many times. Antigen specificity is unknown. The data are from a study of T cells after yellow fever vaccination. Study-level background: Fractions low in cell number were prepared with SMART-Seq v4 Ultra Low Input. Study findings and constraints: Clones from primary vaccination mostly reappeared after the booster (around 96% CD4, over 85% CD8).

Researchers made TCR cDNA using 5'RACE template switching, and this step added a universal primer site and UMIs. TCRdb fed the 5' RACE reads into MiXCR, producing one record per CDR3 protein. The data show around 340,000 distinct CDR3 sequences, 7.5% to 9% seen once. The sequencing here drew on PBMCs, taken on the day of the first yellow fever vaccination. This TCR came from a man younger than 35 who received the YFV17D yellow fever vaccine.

CDR3 region: CASSQDNSYEQYV. CDR3 coding DNA: TGCGCCAGCAGCCAGGACAACTCCTACGAGCAGTACGTC. The chain employs TRBV5-1 and TRBJ2-7, with D perhaps TRBD1 (5 bases). The length of the CDR3 is 13 residues. V was shortened by 4 bases and J by 0 bases, with 8 bases between the two germline ends. CDR1 and CDR2 from the germline V gene are SGHRS and YFSETQ.